This is a list of T cell receptor beta chains from one sample in a study of identical twins. MiXCR, run by TCRdb on the 5' RACE reads, gives a single entry per CDR3 protein. The sample records roughly 630,000 distinct CDR3 sequences, roughly 7.1% being singletons. The sample also formed part of further work on yellow fever vaccine responses in identical twins.

Input material: PBMCs. All receptors derive from a woman aged 18 to 35 in good health. The CDR3 runs from the conserved cysteine through the conserved F or W. The D gene is left open where the match is weak. Size is omitted from some rows. Given values are once, few, many or a class for expanded clones.

D	V	size	J	DNA	CDR3
-	TRBV12-3/TRBV12-4	many	TRBJ2-2	TGTGCCAGCGGGACATCCGACACCGGGGAGCTGTTTTTT	CASGTSDTGELFF
-	TRBV10-3	many	TRBJ1-3	TGTGCCATCAGTGAGTCGACGGGAAACACCATATATTTT	CAISESTGNTIYF
-	TRBV29-1	few	TRBJ1-2	TGCAGCGTTGACCAGGCCGGGCTCTATGGCTACACCTTC	CSVDQAGLYGYTF
-	TRBV28	once	TRBJ2-1	TGTGCCAGCAGTTTAATAGGGCAGACGGAGCAGTTCTTC	CASSLIGQTEQFF
-	TRBV2	few	TRBJ2-7	TGTGCCAGCTTAGGCAACTCCTACGAGCAGTACTTC	CASLGNSYEQYF
TRBD2	TRBV6-5	-	TRBJ2-1	TGTGCCAGCAGTTATGCCAGCGGGGGGTATTCCTACAATGAGCAGTTCTTC	CASSYASGGYSYNEQFF
-	TRBV7-9	-	TRBJ2-7	TGTGCCAGCAGTCTGTCTGTCCTGGTGAAGGGAAGTAACGAGCAGTACTTC	CASSLSVLVKGSNEQYF
-	TRBV28	many	TRBJ2-1	TGTGCCAGCAGTTTTGCAGGGAGCTATGAGCAGTTCTTC	CASSFAGSYEQFF
TRBD2	TRBV2	few	TRBJ2-1	TGTGCCAGCAGTGAAGCAGAACTAGCGGGGCTCAATGAGCAGTTCTTC	CASSEAELAGLNEQFF
-	TRBV5-1	many	TRBJ2-3	TGCGCCAGCAGCGCCGGGACAAACGCAGATACGCAGTATTTT	CASSAGTNADTQYF
-	TRBV7-3	few	TRBJ2-2	TGTGCCAGCAGCTCCGCGGCCGCGAACACCGGGGAGCTGTTTTTT	CASSSAAANTGELFF
-	TRBV5-1	few	TRBJ2-3	TGCGCCAGCAGCTCCCCCGCGGGGGCGTCAGATACGCAGTATTTT	CASSSPAGASDTQYF